The count of the clone carrying this T cell receptor beta chain is one. Its specificity is not known. Libraries were prepared by immunoSEQ multiplex PCR; TCRdb keeps only in-frame clonotypes and omits some of them. The sample carries roughly 69,000 clones, 90% recorded once. Deletions cut 5 bases from V and 1 base from J, with 11 bases between. Germline lookup yields CDR1 SGHVS and CDR2 FNYEAQ. There are 14 residues in the CDR3. These data come from a study of graft-versus-host responses after intestinal transplantation. About the study: Isolated intestinal, liver-intestinal, or multivisceral transplants were what recipients had. The study, taken as a whole, reports: GvH clones surfaced in recipient marrow, some emerging earlier in ileum or blood. An association linked early post-transplant HvG declines with peak circulating GvH clone levels.

The TCR comes from a human donor who was the organ donor for an intestinal transplant. The sample here was unstimulated CD8+ T cells sorted from spleen or lymph node cells, taken before transplant. The chain joins TRBV7-6 to TRBJ1-1, with D possibly being TRBD1 (6 bases). The CDR3 coding sequence is TGTGCCAGCAGCGCTGGACAGCCGAACACTGAAGCTTTCTTT. It is translated as CASSAGQPNTEAFF.